This is a list of T cell receptor beta chains from one sample in a study of blood T cell repertoires in COVID-19. Repertoires were generated with immunoSEQ multiplex PCR, while TCRdb's copy carries only in-frame clones and drops some. The data contain fewer than 200,000 clones, approximately 82% of them seen just once; the ten biggest clones take up around a fifth. What was sequenced was peripheral blood. The receptors come from a woman aged 70-85 years who had recovered from COVID-19. Both conserved end residues are part of each CDR3. The D gene is left open where the match is weak. The size field is filled for only some rows; it gives once, few, many or a size class.

J gene	clone size	V gene	D gene	CDR3 DNA	CDR3 protein
TRBJ2-7	.	TRBV5-5	TRBD2	TGTGCCAGCAGCTGGGGACTAGCGGGGCTCGAGCAGTACTTC	CASSWGLAGLEQYF
TRBJ2-3	.	TRBV5-1	TRBD2	TGCGCCAGCAGCTTGGTAGGTAGCGGGGCCGGCACAGATACGCAGTATTTT	CASSLVGSGAGTDTQYF
TRBJ2-1	.	TRBV19	TRBD2	TGTGCCACCATGGGACTAGCGGGAAATGAGCAGTTCTTC	CATMGLAGNEQFF
TRBJ1-4	.	TRBV30	TRBD1	TGTGCCTGGCGGGGGCCGACGACAGGGGTTAATGAAAAACTGTTTTTT	CAWRGPTTGVNEKLFF
TRBJ2-5	once	TRBV11-2	TRBD1	TGTGCCAGCAGATCAGGGGGTCGGGAGACCCAGTACTTC	CASRSGGRETQYF
TRBJ1-2	once	TRBV2	TRBD1	TGTGCCAGCAGCCGGGACAGAGCTAACTATGGCTACACCTTC	CASSRDRANYGYTF
TRBJ2-2	.	TRBV12-5	TRBD2	TGTGCTAGTGGTTTGTATCGGAGTAGCGGGAGTGGCACCGGGGAGCTGTTTTTT	CASGLYRSSGSGTGELFF
TRBJ2-1	few	TRBV7-3	.	TGTGCCAGCAGCCCCGGAGGGCGGGGTGAGCAGTTCTTC	CASSPGGRGEQFF
TRBJ2-7	.	TRBV3-1/TRBV3-2	.	TGTGCCAGCAGCCAAGATATGGGGCACGGCTACGAGCAGTACTTC	CASSQDMGHGYEQYF
TRBJ2-1	.	TRBV5-4	.	TGTGCCAGCAGCCCTCAGAGGGCGGGTGGTGAGCAGTTCTTC	CASSPQRAGGEQFF
TRBJ2-5	.	TRBV7-9	.	TGTGCCAGCAGCAAAAATGCTGAGGAGACCCAGTACTTC	CASSKNAEETQYF
TRBJ2-7	.	TRBV4-3	.	TGCGCCAGCAGCCAAGATCTCCGCGGGACCTACGAGCAGTACTTC	CASSQDLRGTYEQYF
TRBJ2-2	.	TRBV7-8	.	TGTGCCAGCACCTTCCAGGTTCCCGGGGAGCTGTTTTTT	CASTFQVPGELFF
TRBJ1-3	.	TRBV25-1	.	TGTGCCCGCAGCGGGGGGTGGGGGTCCTCTGGAAACACCATATATTTT	CARSGGWGSSGNTIYF
TRBJ2-7	.	TRBV7-8	TRBD2	TGTGCCAGCAGCCCCCTAGCGGGAGCCAGCGAGCAGTACTTC	CASSPLAGASEQYF
TRBJ2-7	.	TRBV27	.	TGTGCCAGCACCAAAACCTCCGACTTCTCGGGGGAGCAGTACTTC	CASTKTSDFSGEQYF
TRBJ1-2	few	TRBV6-2/TRBV6-3	.	TGTGCCAGCAGTCCCCCGGAGGGTGGCTACACCTTC	CASSPPEGGYTF
TRBJ2-2	.	TRBV19	.	TGTGCCAGTAGTATCTCGAGGGCCGCAGGGGAGCTGTTTTTT	CASSISRAAGELFF
TRBJ2-1	once	TRBV3-1/TRBV3-2	.	TGTGCCAGCAGCCAAGGGAGTGGTGAGCAGTTCTTC	CASSQGSGEQFF
TRBJ1-1	.	TRBV10-3	.	TGTGCCATCAGTGAGTCGACAGAAATGAACACTGAAGCTTTCTTT	CAISESTEMNTEAFF
TRBJ2-7	.	TRBV20-1	.	TGCAGTGCCGCGAAAAACTACGAGCAGTACTTC	CSAAKNYEQYF
TRBJ1-5	.	TRBV28	.	TGTGCCAGCAGAACCCCGGTGGGGGGGGATGATCAGCCCCAGCATTTT	CASRTPVGGDDQPQHF
TRBJ2-2	.	TRBV7-3	.	TGTGCCAGCAGCCCCACGGGGCGGGGGCTCACCGGGGAGCTGTTTTTT	CASSPTGRGLTGELFF
TRBJ2-7	.	TRBV9	.	TGTGCCAGCAGCGTAGGTTGGGCCTCCTCCTACGAGCAGTACTTC	CASSVGWASSYEQYF
TRBJ1-4	.	TRBV19	.	TGTGCCAGTAAAGGGGCAGGTGAAAAACTGTTTTTT	CASKGAGEKLFF
TRBJ1-2	.	TRBV5-6	.	TGTGCCAGCAGCCGCCAGAGGTATAACTATGGCTACACCTTC	CASSRQRYNYGYTF
TRBJ1-3	.	TRBV30	.	TGTGCCTTCCAGGGTGTGTCTGGAAACACCATATATTTT	CAFQGVSGNTIYF
TRBJ1-1	.	TRBV29-1	.	TGCAGCGCCCAAGGGGCGGCCCCTAAAGCTTTCTTT	CSAQGAAPKAFF
TRBJ1-2	.	TRBV15	.	TGTGCCACCAGCACCTACAGGGTTGGCTACACCTTC	CATSTYRVGYTF
TRBJ2-5	.	TRBV6-5	TRBD2	TGTGCCAGCACGTTGCGGGGGTCGGAGACCCAGTACTTC	CASTLRGSETQYF
TRBJ1-1	.	TRBV7-9	.	TGTGCCAGCAGCTCCCGACCGGAGGCCACTGAAGCTTTCTTT	CASSSRPEATEAFF
TRBJ2-5	.	TRBV13	TRBD2	TGTGCCAGCAGCTTAGGCCCGCCTAGCGGGGGCCCCCGAGGGCGTTGGGAGACCCAGTACTTC	CASSLGPPSGGPRGRWETQYF
TRBJ1-1	.	TRBV18	.	TGTGCCAGCTCACCCCTTCAAGGGGGGGACACTGAAGCTTTCTTT	CASSPLQGGDTEAFF
TRBJ2-5	.	TRBV5-1	.	TGCGCCAGCAGCTTGAGTGGAGGGGGCCGAGAGACCCAGTACTTC	CASSLSGGGRETQYF
TRBJ1-4	.	TRBV6-5	.	TGTGCCAGCAGGGACCCGGGGTTGAGTGGTGAAAAACTGTTTTTT	CASRDPGLSGEKLFF
TRBJ2-1	once	TRBV27	.	TGTGCCAGCAGTCCTTCCTCCCCCCGGAATGAGCAGTTCTTC	CASSPSSPRNEQFF
TRBJ1-1	.	TRBV6-5	.	TGTGCCAGCAGTTCCACGGGGGGAGGAAACACTGAAGCTTTCTTT	CASSSTGGGNTEAFF
TRBJ2-1	.	TRBV12-2	.	TGTGCAACCGGAGCGGGGCCCCCGGTTTACGATGAGCAGTTCTTC	CATGAGPPVYDEQFF
TRBJ2-2	few	TRBV13	.	TGTGCCAGCAGCCCCCTAGGGGACACCGGGGAGCTGTTTTTT	CASSPLGDTGELFF
TRBJ2-1	.	TRBV10-1	TRBD1	TGCGCCAGCAGTGAGTCGACAGGGTGTGAGCAGTTCTTC	CASSESTGCEQFF
TRBJ2-4	once	TRBV27	.	TGTGCCAGCAGTCCCCGGACAGAAAACATTCAGTACTTC	CASSPRTENIQYF
TRBJ2-7	.	TRBV7-9	.	TGTGCCAGCAGCCAATACGAGCAGTACTTC	CASSQYEQYF
TRBJ1-1	many	TRBV3-1/TRBV3-2	.	TGTGCCAGCAGCCAAGGCCGGGGGGCGGCGGGCACTGAAGCTTTCTTT	CASSQGRGAAGTEAFF
TRBJ2-3	.	TRBV7-2	.	TGTGCCAGCAGCAGCCGAAGTGCGGGGCACACAGATACGCAGTATTTT	CASSSRSAGHTDTQYF
TRBJ2-1	.	TRBV6-5	.	TGTGCCAGCAGCCCCCCGGGGTTTTCCTACAATGAGCAGTTCTTC	CASSPPGFSYNEQFF
TRBJ2-7	.	TRBV7-9	TRBD2	TGTGCCAGCAGCTGGGGAGGGAGCTCCTACGAGCAGTACTTC	CASSWGGSSYEQYF